One and the same sample provided the 30 T cell receptor beta chains below, sequenced in a study of blood T cells in healthy people across ages. The second PCR ran roughly 6 to 11 cycles with a sample-barcoded 5' primer and J-beta primers. TCRdb re-called the 5' RACE reads with MiXCR, one entry per CDR3 protein. The sample has roughly 1.7 million distinct CDR3 sequences; almost 35% are singletons. Sequencing was carried out using blood. The receptors derive from a woman aged 25 to 39 in good health.

J is TRBJ2-7 and V is TRBV20-1; tentative D call: TRBD2 (6 bases). V was trimmed by 4 bases and J by 1 base, leaving 11 bases between them. Germline CDR1 is DFQATT and CDR2 is SNEGSKA (reference sequence). There are 13 residues in the CDR3. CDR3 in DNA: TGCAGTGCTAAGGGACTGGATTCCTACGAGCAGTACTTC. It is translated as CSAKGLDSYEQYF.

In regard to this clonotype: The junction differs from germline at one of its ends, possibly a read error. The chain joins TRBV9 to TRBJ2-3; 13 bases fit TRBD2. CDR1 and CDR2 (germline): SGDLS, YYNGEE. This CDR3 contains 17 residues. CDR3 nucleotide sequence: TGTGCCCGCAGCGTCTTGACTAGCGGGGGGAGCACAGATACGCAGTATTTT. It codes for CARSVLTSGGSTDTQYF.

A note on this clonotype: A much larger clone differs by one base, so this may be a read error. The V and J genes are TRBV7-9 and TRBJ2-1; D is possibly TRBD1 (5 bases). Per germline, CDR1 SEHNR and CDR2 FQNEAQ (reference sequence). This CDR3 region has 13 residues. CDR3: CASSQGPYSEQFF. CDR3 bases: TGTGCCAGCAGCCAGGGTCCGTACAGTGAGCAGTTCTTC. The variable domain in full, completed from reference TRBV7-9 and TRBJ2-1, reads DTGVSQNPRHKITKRGQNVTFRCDPISEHNRLYWYRQTLGQGPEFLTYFQNEAQLEKSRLLSDRFSAERPKGSFSTLEIQRTEQGDSAMYLCASSQGPYSEQFFGPGTRLTVL.

The chain uses TRBV28 and TRBJ2-3; TRBD2 matches 15 bases. The V gene end was trimmed by 4 bases and the J gene end by 3 bases; junction bases not matched to a gene: 8. Per germline, CDR1 MDHEN and CDR2 SYDVKM. This CDR3 spans 18 amino acids. The CDR3 coding sequence is TGTGCCAGCAGTTCTATGGGGACTAGCGGGAGGTGGACAGATACGCAGTATTTT. This encodes CASSSMGTSGRWTDTQYF.

This clonotype was observed at least ten times. Germline and junction disagree at one end, which may indicate a read error. This sequence joins TRBV4-1 and TRBJ2-7; 8 positions agree with TRBD1. The CDR3 has 14 amino acids. The germline CDR1 and CDR2 sequences are MGHRA and YSYEKL. In DNA, the CDR3 is TGTGCCAGCAGCCAAACAGGGGGTCCCTACGAGCAGTACTTC. The encoded protein is CASSQTGGPYEQYF.

The chain combines TRBV10-1 with TRBJ2-3, with 11 bases lining up with TRBD2. CDR1 is WNHNN and CDR2 is SYGVQD in the germline V gene (reference sequence). V shed 7 bases, J shed 5 bases, and the junction held 5 bases outside the gene matches. The CDR3 runs 14 residues. CDR3 coding DNA: TGCGCCAGCACCCCCGGACTAGCGGGAGATACGCAGTATTTT. Its protein product is CASTPGLAGDTQYF.

This clonotype was seen a few times. The genes are TRBV7-8 and TRBJ2-7; D possibly corresponds to TRBD2 (5 bases). Germline-derived CDR1 and CDR2 are SGHVS and FQNEAQ. Trimming removed 4 bases at V and 4 bases at J, with 17 bases between. The CDR3 sequence is 15 residues long. The DNA of the CDR3 is TGTGCCAGCAGCTCTAACTGGTGGGAGAGATACGAGCAGTACTTC. This encodes CASSSNWWERYEQYF.

This chain joins TRBV6-1 and TRBJ2-5, with 7 bases fitting TRBD1. The J call may be incorrect, as the DNA end agrees better with TRBJ2-7. CDR3 length: 14 residues. From germline, CDR1 is MNHNS and CDR2 SASEGT. CDR3 sequence reads: CASRPGTELGEQYF. In DNA, the CDR3 is TGTGCCAGCAGACCCGGGACAGAGCTCGGCGAGCAGTACTTC.

This clonotype was observed a handful of times. The CDR3 DNA sequence: TGCAGTGCTAGAGATCAACTAGCGGGGGCAGAGACCCAGTACTTC. This gives the protein CSARDQLAGAETQYF. This chain uses TRBV20-1 with TRBJ2-5; TRBD2 aligns across 11 bases. From germline, CDR1 is DFQATT and CDR2 SNEGSKA (reference sequence). This CDR3 is 15 amino acids long. J gave up 4 bases and V 0 bases, and 4 bases lay outside the gene matches.

This clonotype was recorded a few times. The chain recombines TRBV27 with TRBJ2-1; 7 bases agree with TRBD2. This CDR3 has 17 amino acids. The germline V gene has CDR1 MNHEY and CDR2 SMNVEV (reference sequence). V lost 2 bases and J lost 4; bases outside the gene matches: 11. The CDR3 here is CASSLKTLAVGYNEQFF. The CDR3 DNA sequence: TGTGCCAGCAGTTTAAAAACTCTAGCGGTGGGGTACAATGAGCAGTTCTTC.

The chain carries TRBV7-2 and TRBJ2-7; no reliable D call. This CDR3 region has 14 residues. The V and J ends lost 1 base and 6 bases respectively, with 13 bases between them. CDR1 SGHTA and CDR2 FQGNSA come from the germline V gene. CDR3 protein: CASSLESVTSEQYF. The CDR3 region has the DNA TGTGCCAGCAGCTTAGAGTCGGTAACGAGCGAGCAGTACTTC.

This rearrangement joins TRBV5-8 to TRBJ2-2; D not certain. There are 15 residues in the CDR3. Germline CDR1 is SGHTS and CDR2 is YDEGEE. Trimming left V 1 base short and J 4 bases short, with 11 bases between. The DNA for the CDR3 is TGTGCCAGCAGCTTGTGTAAGACCACCACCGGGGAGCTGTTTTTT. Amino acid sequence: CASSLCKTTTGELFF.

A few counts support this clonotype. V gene TRBV20-1 combines with J gene TRBJ2-1; 9 nucleotides match TRBD2. CDR1 DFQATT and CDR2 SNEGSKA come from the germline V gene (reference sequence). The CDR3 has 17 residues. Trimming took 1 base from V and 9 from J; bases not matched to a gene: 16. This chain's CDR3 is CSARGLVAGAMGSEQFF. The CDR3 DNA reads TGCAGTGCTAGAGGCTTAGTAGCGGGAGCGATGGGGAGTGAGCAGTTCTTC.

The table lists this clonotype with a few counts. This chain joins TRBV5-1 and TRBJ2-1; 10 bases are a match to TRBD2. The CDR3 contains 15 residues. Germline assignment: CDR1 SGHRS and CDR2 YFSETQ. After removal of 5 bases from V and 5 bases from J, the junction contained 7 bases not matched to a gene. This CDR3 reads CASRFSGGLNNEQFF. The CDR3 DNA follows: TGCGCCAGCAGATTTAGCGGGGGGCTGAACAATGAGCAGTTCTTC. The variable domain in full, with the rest retrieved from reference TRBV5-1 and TRBJ2-1, is KAGVTQTPRYLIKTRGQQVTLSCSPISGHRSVSWYQQTPGQGLQFLFEYFSETQRNKGNFPGRFSGRQFSNSRSEMNVSTLELGDSALYLCASRFSGGLNNEQFFGPGTRLTVL.

This clonotype was picked up a small number of times. This chain connects TRBV5-8 to TRBJ1-1; D gene unclear. The CDR3 runs to 13 residues. Germline V gene sequence: CDR1 SGHTS, CDR2 YDEGEE. The germline V and J ends were trimmed by 4 bases and 10 bases, with 17 bases remaining between them. The CDR3, as DNA: TGTGCCAGCAGCCCGGCCATGGCCGGAGGAGCTTTCTTT. Its translation: CASSPAMAGGAFF.

V is TRBV20-1 and J is TRBJ1-4; the D is unclear. Germline lookup yields CDR1 DFQATT and CDR2 SNEGSKA (reference sequence). The CDR3 is made up of 15 amino acids. Trimming cost V 0 bases and J 5 bases, with 13 bases left between them. CDR3 DNA: TGCAGTGCTAGAGATCTTGGGCCCGGCAATGAAAAACTGTTTTTT. This gives the protein CSARDLGPGNEKLFF.

The chain joins TRBV28 to TRBJ2-7; D remains unclear. Per germline, CDR1 MDHEN and CDR2 SYDVKM. The ends were cut back, 6 bases at V and 2 bases at J, with 17 bases in the middle. The length of the CDR3 is 15 residues. The CDR3 DNA is TGTGCCAGCAGCCCCCAGTGGGAAAAGGCCTACGAGCAGTACTTC. It is translated as CASSPQWEKAYEQYF.

The chain joins TRBV10-3 to TRBJ1-5; tentative D call: TRBD1 (6 bases). The CDR3 is 15 amino acids. Trimming stripped 3 bases from V and 4 bases from J, with 13 bases between. The germline CDR1 and CDR2 sequences are ENHRY and SYGVKD. The CDR3 sequence: CAISDRRGSNQPQHF. The CDR3 DNA reads TGTGCCATCAGTGATCGCAGGGGCTCGAATCAGCCCCAGCATTTT.

This clonotype was seen only a few times. The chain couples TRBV5-1 to TRBJ2-1, with TRBD1 as a possible D gene (6 bases). Germline lookup yields CDR1 SGHRS and CDR2 YFSETQ. This CDR3 comprises 15 residues. With 4 bases removed from V and 8 bases from J, the gap between germline ends came to 19 bases. The CDR3 bases are TGCGCCAGCAGCGGGACAACCCCCTTGGGTGATGAGCAGTTCTTC. This translates into CASSGTTPLGDEQFF.

The chain recombines TRBV5-1 with TRBJ2-5; D remains ambiguous. The CDR3 covers 14 residues. Germline CDR1 is SGHRS and CDR2 is YFSETQ. The V and J ends lost 4 bases and 1 base respectively, with 11 bases between them. CDR3: CASSTGGGQETQYF. The CDR3 region has the DNA TGCGCCAGCAGCACGGGTGGTGGCCAAGAGACCCAGTACTTC.

The genes are TRBV6-5 and TRBJ2-6; D may be TRBD1 (5 bases). Trimming left V 11 bases short and J 3 bases short, with 14 bases between. Germline values: CDR1 MNHEY, CDR2 SVGAGI. The CDR3 spans 14 residues. In DNA, the CDR3 is TGTGCCGCAGGGCTATTTCTTGGGGCCAACGTCCTGACTTTC. This encodes CAAGLFLGANVLTF.

With respect to this clonotype: A junction boundary mismatches the germline segment, possibly from a read error. This chain joins TRBV2 and TRBJ2-3; no definite D call. Germline CDR1 SNHLY, CDR2 FYNNEI. The CDR3 loop spans 15 amino acids. This CDR3 is CASTEGLASTDTQYF. The CDR3 DNA follows: TGTGCCAGCACTGAAGGGCTTGCAAGCACAGATACGCAGTATTTT.

In its sample, this clonotype was seen many times. This chain uses TRBV12-3 or TRBV12-4 with TRBJ2-1, with D tentatively TRBD1 or TRBD2 (5 bases each). The CDR3 length is 13 residues. V lost 6 bases and J 6 bases, leaving 12 bases between the germline ends. CDR3 sequence (DNA): TGTGCCAGCAGCCCGGGACCGGTCAATGAGCAGTTCTTC. As protein: CASSPGPVNEQFF.

This clonotype was detected many times. The rearrangement links TRBV4-1 to TRBJ1-2; possible D gene TRBD1, 5 bases. This CDR3 is built from 15 residues. The V end lost 8 bases, the J end lost 0 bases, and 16 bases lay between the germline ends. Germline loops: CDR1 MGHRA, CDR2 YSYEKL. In DNA, the CDR3 is TGCGCCAGCCGTATTGGGAGGGGACCTAACTATGGCTACACCTTC. This codes for CASRIGRGPNYGYTF.

The J gene is TRBJ2-7, the V gene TRBV6-2 or TRBV6-3, with 7 bases matching TRBD2. The CDR3 sequence is 12 residues long. Germline V gene sequence: CDR1 MNHEY, CDR2 SVGEGT. The V segment lost 6 bases and the J segment 3 bases; nucleotides outside the gene matches: 2. For the CDR3, the DNA is TGTGCCAGCAGCCGGGAGGTCTACGAGCAGTACTTC. It specifies CASSREVYEQYF.

The chain couples TRBV5-4 to TRBJ2-7; the match to TRBD1 covers 8 bases. The CDR3 consists of 14 residues. After removal of 3 bases from V and 7 bases from J, the junction contained 9 bases not matched to a gene. Germline V gene data show CDR1 as SGHNT and CDR2 as YYREEE (reference sequence). The CDR3 sequence is CASSSQGAGREQYF. DNA for the CDR3: TGTGCCAGCAGCTCCCAGGGGGCCGGAAGAGAGCAGTACTTC.

This clonotype was detected only once. The rearrangement uses TRBV10-2 and TRBJ2-7; 9 nucleotides align to TRBD2. Germline V gene lookup returns CDR1 WSHSY and CDR2 SAAADI. Trimming cost V 7 bases and J 3 bases; bases outside gene matches: 10. There are 15 residues in the CDR3. The CDR3 here is CASIPRGLADYEQYF. The CDR3 DNA reads as TGCGCCAGCATTCCCCGGGGACTAGCCGACTACGAGCAGTACTTC.

This chain uses TRBV4-1 with TRBJ2-1; TRBD2 aligns across 11 bases. The CDR3 is made up of 15 amino acids. Unmatched junction bases numbered 4, after V lost 4 bases and J lost 5 bases. Germline V lookup: CDR1 MGHRA, CDR2 YSYEKL. DNA for the CDR3: TGCGCCAGCAGCCTACCGGGACTAGCGGACAATGAGCAGTTCTTC. Its protein product is CASSLPGLADNEQFF.

This sequence joins TRBV4-1 and TRBJ2-6; TRBD2 might be the D (6 bases). V was pared by 4 bases and J by 0 bases, with 19 bases between. CDR3 length equals 19 residues. Germline values: CDR1 MGHRA, CDR2 YSYEKL. The CDR3 DNA is TGCGCCAGCAGCCCCGGGACTCCTCTTGCCCCCTCTGGGGCCAACGTCCTGACTTTC. It translates to CASSPGTPLAPSGANVLTF.

The chain joins TRBV12-3 or TRBV12-4 to TRBJ1-2; D may be TRBD1 (5 bases). This CDR3 region has 11 residues. Trimming stripped 8 bases from V and 8 bases from J, with 12 bases between. Written as DNA, the CDR3 is TGTGCCAGCCCGGGGGTCCCAGGCTACACCTTC. It translates to CASPGVPGYTF.